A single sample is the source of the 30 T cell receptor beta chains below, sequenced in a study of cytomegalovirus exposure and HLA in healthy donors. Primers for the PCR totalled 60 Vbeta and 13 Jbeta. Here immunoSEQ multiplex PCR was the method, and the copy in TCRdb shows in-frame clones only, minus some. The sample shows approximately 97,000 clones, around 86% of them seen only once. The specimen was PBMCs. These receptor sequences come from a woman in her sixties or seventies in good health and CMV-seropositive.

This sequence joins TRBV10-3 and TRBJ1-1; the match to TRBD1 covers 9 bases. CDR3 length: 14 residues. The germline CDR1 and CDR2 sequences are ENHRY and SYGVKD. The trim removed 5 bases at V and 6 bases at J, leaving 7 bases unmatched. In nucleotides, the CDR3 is TGTGCCATCAGTAAAGGACAGGGGACGCCTGAAGCTTTCTTT. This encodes CAISKGQGTPEAFF.

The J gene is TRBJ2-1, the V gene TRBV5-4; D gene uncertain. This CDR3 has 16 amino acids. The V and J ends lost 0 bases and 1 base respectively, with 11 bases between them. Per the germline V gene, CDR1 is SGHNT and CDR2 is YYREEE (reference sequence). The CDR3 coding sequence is TGTGCCAGCAGCTTGGACCAAACGAGGTCCTACAATGAGCAGTTCTTC. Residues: CASSLDQTRSYNEQFF.

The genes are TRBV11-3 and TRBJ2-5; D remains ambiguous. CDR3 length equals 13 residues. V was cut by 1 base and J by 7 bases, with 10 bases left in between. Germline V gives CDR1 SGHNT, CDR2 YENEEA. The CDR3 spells CASSLGARGTQYF. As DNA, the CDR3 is TGTGCCAGCAGCTTAGGAGCTAGAGGGACCCAGTACTTC.

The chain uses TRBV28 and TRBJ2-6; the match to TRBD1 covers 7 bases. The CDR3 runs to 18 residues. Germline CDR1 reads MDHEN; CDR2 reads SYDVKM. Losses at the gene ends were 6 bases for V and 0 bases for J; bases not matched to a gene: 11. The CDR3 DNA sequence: TGTGCCAGCAGCCCACCGACAGGGTTGTTCTCTGGGGCCAACGTCCTGACTTTC. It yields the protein CASSPPTGLFSGANVLTF.

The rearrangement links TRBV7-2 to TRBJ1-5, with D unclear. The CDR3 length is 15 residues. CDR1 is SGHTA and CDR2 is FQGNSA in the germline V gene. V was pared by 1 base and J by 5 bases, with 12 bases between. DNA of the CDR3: TGTGCCAGCAGCTTAGAATCCTATCGGGATCAGCCCCAGCATTTT. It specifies CASSLESYRDQPQHF.

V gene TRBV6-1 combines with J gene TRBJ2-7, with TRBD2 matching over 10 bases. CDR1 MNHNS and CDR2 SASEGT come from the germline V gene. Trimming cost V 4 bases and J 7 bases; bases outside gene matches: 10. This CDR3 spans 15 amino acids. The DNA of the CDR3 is TGTGCCAGCAGTGGGAAGCGGGAGGGCCTTGGTGAGCAGTACTTC. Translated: CASSGKREGLGEQYF.

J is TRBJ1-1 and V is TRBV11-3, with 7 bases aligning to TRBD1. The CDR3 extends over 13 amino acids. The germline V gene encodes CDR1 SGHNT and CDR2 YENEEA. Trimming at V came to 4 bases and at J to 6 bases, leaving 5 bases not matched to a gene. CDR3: CASSSQGDAEAFF. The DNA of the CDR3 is TGTGCCAGCAGCTCCCAGGGGGACGCTGAAGCTTTCTTT.

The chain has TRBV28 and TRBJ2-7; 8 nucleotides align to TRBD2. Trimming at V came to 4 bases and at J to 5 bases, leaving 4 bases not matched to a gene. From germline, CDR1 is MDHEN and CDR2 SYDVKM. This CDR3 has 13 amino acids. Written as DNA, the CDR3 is TGTGCCAGCAGTTCGGGAGGGGAGCACGAGCAGTACTTC. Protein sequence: CASSSGGEHEQYF.

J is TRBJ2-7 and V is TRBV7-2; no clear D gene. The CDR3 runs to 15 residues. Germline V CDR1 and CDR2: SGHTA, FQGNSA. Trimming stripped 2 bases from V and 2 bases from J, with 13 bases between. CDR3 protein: CASSLLRSKPYEQYF. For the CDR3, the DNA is TGTGCCAGCAGCTTACTGCGGTCGAAACCCTACGAGCAGTACTTC.

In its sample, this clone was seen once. In nucleotides, the CDR3 is TGCAGCGTTTCAGGTTACTCCTACGAGCAGTACTTC. Its protein is CSVSGYSYEQYF. The V gene is TRBV29-1, the J gene TRBJ2-7; D is unclear. CDR1 is SQVTM, CDR2 ANQGSEA, per germline. V lost 5 bases to trimming and J lost 0 bases, with 8 bases between them. The CDR3 covers 12 residues.

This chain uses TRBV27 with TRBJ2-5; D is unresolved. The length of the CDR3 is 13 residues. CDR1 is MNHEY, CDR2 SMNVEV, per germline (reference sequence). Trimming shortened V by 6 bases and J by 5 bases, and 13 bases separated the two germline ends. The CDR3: CASSLGPRETQYF. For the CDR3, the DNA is TGTGCCAGCAGCTTGGGTCCGCGGGAGACCCAGTACTTC.

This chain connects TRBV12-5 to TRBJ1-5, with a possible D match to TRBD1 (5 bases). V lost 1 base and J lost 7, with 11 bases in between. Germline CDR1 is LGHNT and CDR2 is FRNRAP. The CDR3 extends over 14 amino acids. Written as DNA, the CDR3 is TGTGCTAGTGGTTTGGGAATGCAGGGACAGCCCCAGCATTTT. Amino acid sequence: CASGLGMQGQPQHF.

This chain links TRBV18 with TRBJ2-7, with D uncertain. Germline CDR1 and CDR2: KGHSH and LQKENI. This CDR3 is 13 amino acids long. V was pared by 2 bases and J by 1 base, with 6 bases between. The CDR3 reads CASSPANSYEQYF. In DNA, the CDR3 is TGTGCCAGCTCACCAGCTAATTCCTACGAGCAGTACTTC.

CDR3 coding DNA: TGCGCCAGCAGAATGTACAGCGGGGAAGGCTACGAGCAGTACTTC. Protein: CASRMYSGEGYEQYF. The chain combines TRBV5-1 with TRBJ2-7; TRBD2 agrees at 7 bases. The CDR3 spans 15 residues. The J segment lost 3 bases and the V segment lost 5 bases, leaving 11 bases of the junction unmatched. Germline-derived CDR1 and CDR2 are SGHRS and YFSETQ.

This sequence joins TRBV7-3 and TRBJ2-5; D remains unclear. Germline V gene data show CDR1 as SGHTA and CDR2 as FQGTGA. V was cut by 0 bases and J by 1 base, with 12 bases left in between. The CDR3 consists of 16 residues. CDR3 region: CASSLTYSPIQETQYF. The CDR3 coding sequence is TGTGCCAGCAGCTTAACGTATTCTCCTATCCAAGAGACCCAGTACTTC.

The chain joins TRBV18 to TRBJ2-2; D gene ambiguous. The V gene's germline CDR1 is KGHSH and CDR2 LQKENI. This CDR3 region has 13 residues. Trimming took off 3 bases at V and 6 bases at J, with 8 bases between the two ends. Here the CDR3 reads CASSPPPAGELFF. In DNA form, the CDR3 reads TGTGCCAGCTCACCCCCCCCGGCCGGGGAGCTGTTTTTT.

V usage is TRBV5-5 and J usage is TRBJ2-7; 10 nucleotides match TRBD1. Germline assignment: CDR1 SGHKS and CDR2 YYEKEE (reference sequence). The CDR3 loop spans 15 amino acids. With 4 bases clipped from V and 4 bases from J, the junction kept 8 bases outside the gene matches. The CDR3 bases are TGTGCCAGCAGCCGTCCGGGACAGGGGCGTTACGAGCAGTACTTC. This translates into CASSRPGQGRYEQYF.

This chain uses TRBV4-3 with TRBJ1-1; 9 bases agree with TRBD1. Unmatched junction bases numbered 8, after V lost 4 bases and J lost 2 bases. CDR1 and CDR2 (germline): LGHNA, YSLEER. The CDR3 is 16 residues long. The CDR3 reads CASSRAGQGTNTEAFF. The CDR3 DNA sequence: TGCGCCAGCAGCCGCGCCGGACAGGGGACCAACACTGAAGCTTTCTTT.

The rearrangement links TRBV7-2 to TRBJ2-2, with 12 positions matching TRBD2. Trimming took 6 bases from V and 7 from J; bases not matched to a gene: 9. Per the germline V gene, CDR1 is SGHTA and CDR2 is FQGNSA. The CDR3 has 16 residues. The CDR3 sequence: CASSHRLAGDLGELFF. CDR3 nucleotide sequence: TGTGCCAGCAGTCATAGACTAGCGGGAGATCTCGGGGAGCTGTTTTTT.

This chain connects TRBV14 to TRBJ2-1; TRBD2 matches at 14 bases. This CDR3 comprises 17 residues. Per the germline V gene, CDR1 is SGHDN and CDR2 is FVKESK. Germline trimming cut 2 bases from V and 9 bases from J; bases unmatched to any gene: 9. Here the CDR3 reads CASSQRLAGGPGGEQFF. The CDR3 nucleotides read TGTGCCAGCAGCCAAAGACTAGCGGGAGGGCCAGGCGGTGAGCAGTTCTTC.

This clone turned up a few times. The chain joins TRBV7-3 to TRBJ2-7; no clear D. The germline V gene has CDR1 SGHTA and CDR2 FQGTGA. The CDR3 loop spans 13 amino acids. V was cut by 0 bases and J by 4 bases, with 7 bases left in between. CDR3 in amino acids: CASSLTLQYEQYF. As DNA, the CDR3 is TGTGCCAGCAGCTTAACATTACAGTACGAGCAGTACTTC.

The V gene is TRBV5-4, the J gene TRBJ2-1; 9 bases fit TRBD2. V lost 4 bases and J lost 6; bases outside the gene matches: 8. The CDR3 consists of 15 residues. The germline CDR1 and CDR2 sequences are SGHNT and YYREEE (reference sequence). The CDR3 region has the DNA TGTGCCAGCAGCACGTGGACTAGCGCGAGCAATGAGCAGTTCTTC. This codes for CASSTWTSASNEQFF. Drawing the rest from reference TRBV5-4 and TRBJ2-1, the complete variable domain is ETGVTQSPTHLIKTRGQQVTLRCSSQSGHNTVSWYQQALGQGPQFIFQYYREEENGRGNFPPRFSGLQFPNYSSELNVNALELDDSALYLCASSTWTSASNEQFFGPGTRLTVL.

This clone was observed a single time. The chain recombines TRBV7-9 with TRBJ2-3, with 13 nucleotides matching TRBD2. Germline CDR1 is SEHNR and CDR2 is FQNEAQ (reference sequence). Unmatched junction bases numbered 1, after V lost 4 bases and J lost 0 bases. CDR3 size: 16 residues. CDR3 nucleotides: TGTGCCAGCAGCTCGGGACTAGCGGGGAGCACAGATACGCAGTATTTT. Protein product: CASSSGLAGSTDTQYF.

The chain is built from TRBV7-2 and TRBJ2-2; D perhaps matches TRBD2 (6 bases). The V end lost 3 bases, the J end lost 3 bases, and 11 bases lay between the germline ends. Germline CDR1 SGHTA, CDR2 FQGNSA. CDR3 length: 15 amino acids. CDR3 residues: CASSFGLPHTGELFF. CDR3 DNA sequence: TGTGCCAGCAGCTTCGGACTACCACACACCGGGGAGCTGTTTTTT.

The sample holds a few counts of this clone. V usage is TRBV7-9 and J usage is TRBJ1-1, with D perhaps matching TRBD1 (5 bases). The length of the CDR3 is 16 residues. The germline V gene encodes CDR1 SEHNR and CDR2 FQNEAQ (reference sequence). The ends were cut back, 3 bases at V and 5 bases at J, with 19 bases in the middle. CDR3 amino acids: CASSFNLPGKATEAFF. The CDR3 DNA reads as TGTGCCAGCAGCTTTAATCTTCCAGGGAAGGCAACTGAAGCTTTCTTT.

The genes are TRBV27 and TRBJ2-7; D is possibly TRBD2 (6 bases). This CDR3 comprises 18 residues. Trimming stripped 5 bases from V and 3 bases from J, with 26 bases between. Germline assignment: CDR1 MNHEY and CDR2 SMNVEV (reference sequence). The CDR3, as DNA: TGTGCCAGCAGTCCTCGAGGGGCGAGCGGGTTAGCTCACTACGAGCAGTACTTC. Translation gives CASSPRGASGLAHYEQYF.

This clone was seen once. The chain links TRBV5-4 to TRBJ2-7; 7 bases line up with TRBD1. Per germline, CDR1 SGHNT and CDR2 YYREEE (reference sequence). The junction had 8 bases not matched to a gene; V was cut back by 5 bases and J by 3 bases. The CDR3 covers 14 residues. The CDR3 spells CASRHDRDSYEQYF. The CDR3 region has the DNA TGTGCCAGCAGGCATGACCGGGACAGCTACGAGCAGTACTTC.

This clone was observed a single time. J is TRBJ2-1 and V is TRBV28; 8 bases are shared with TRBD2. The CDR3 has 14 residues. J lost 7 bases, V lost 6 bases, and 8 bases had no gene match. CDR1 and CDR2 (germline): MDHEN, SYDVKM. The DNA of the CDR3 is TGTGCCAGCAGGCCCACGGGAGGGAGGAATGAGCAGTTCTTC. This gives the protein CASRPTGGRNEQFF.

The CDR3, as DNA: TGTGCCAGCAGCCCCCCCCGGGGAGAGACCCAGTACTTC. Translating it yields CASSPPRGETQYF. This rearrangement joins TRBV4-2 to TRBJ2-5; a possible D gene is TRBD2 (5 bases). The germline CDR1 and CDR2 sequences are LGHNA and YNFKEQ. CDR3 length equals 13 residues. V lost 4 bases and J 4 bases, leaving 10 bases between the germline ends.

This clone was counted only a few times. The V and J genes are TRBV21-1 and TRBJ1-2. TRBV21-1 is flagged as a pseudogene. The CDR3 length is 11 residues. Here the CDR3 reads CASSKLYGYTF. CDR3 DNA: TGTGCCAGCAGCAAACTTTATGGCTACACCTTC.